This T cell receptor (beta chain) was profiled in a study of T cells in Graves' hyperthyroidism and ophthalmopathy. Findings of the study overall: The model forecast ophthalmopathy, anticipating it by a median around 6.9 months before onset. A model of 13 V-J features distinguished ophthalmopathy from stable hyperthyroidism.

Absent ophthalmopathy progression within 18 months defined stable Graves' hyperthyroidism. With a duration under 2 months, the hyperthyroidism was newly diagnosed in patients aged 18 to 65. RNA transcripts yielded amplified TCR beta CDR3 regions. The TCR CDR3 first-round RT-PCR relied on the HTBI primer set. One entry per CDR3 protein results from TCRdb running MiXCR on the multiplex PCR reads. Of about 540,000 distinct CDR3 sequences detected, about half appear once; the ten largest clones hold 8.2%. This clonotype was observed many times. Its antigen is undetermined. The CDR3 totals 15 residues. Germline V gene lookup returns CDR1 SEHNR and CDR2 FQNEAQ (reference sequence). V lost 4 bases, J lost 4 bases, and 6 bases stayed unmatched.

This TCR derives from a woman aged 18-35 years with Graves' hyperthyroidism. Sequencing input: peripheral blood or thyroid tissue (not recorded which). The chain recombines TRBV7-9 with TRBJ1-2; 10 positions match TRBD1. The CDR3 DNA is TGTGCCAGCAGCTACGACAGGGGGCAGGGCTATGGCTACACCTTC. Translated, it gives CASSYDRGQGYGYTF.